A single sample gave rise to the 29 T cell receptor beta chains below, sequenced in a study of shared clonotypes between healthy human individuals. Method: immunoSEQ multiplex PCR; TCRdb's copy keeps in-frame clones and lacks some. The table records some 500,000 clones, around 80% of them present only once. The source material was PBMCs. The receptors were sampled from a woman aged 40 to 49 in good health. Some clones in this sample may be carry-over from other donors' samples.

The chain couples TRBV18 to TRBJ1-4, with 9 nucleotides matching TRBD1. The CDR3 length is 17 residues. The V and J ends lost 0 bases and 6 bases, in that order; junction bases with no gene match: 8. CDR1 and CDR2 from the germline V gene are KGHSH and LQKENI. The CDR3 region is CASSPPQNRGHDEKLFF. CDR3 coding DNA: TGTGCCAGCTCACCACCCCAAAACAGGGGGCATGATGAAAAACTGTTTTTT.

The CDR3 region is CASSQEILSVEQYF. CDR3 sequence (DNA): TGCGCCAGCAGCCAAGAGATTCTGTCCGTCGAGCAGTACTTC. The V gene is TRBV4-3, the J gene TRBJ2-5; D remains ambiguous. The DNA end is a closer match to TRBJ2-7, so the J assignment may be wrong. The CDR3 length is 14 residues. Germline CDR1 reads LGHNA; CDR2 reads YSLEER.

The chain joins TRBV27 to TRBJ2-5, with 7 bases lining up with TRBD2. The CDR3 runs to 13 residues. V was pared by 5 bases and J by 5 bases, with 5 bases of the junction left unmatched. Looked up from germline, CDR1 is MNHEY and CDR2 is SMNVEV (reference sequence). CDR3 amino acids: CASSGEGAETQYF. CDR3 sequence (DNA): TGTGCCAGCAGTGGGGAGGGCGCGGAGACCCAGTACTTC.

Points on this clone: This CDR3 is also generated by other DNA sequences in the sample. The chain employs TRBV28 and TRBJ2-7, with D possibly matching TRBD2 (8 bases). V gave up 2 bases and J gave up 3 bases, with 14 bases separating them. The CDR3 has 15 residues. Germline loops: CDR1 MDHEN, CDR2 SYDVKM. This CDR3 reads CASSLPGGGGYEQYF. CDR3 coding DNA: TGTGCCAGCAGTTTACCGGGAGGGGGCGGCTACGAGCAGTACTTC. Based on the CDR3 plus reference TRBV28 and TRBJ2-7, the full variable domain is DVKVTQSSRYLVKRTGEKVFLECVQDMDHENMFWYRQDPGLGLRLIYFSYDVKMKEKGDIPEGYSVSREKKERFSLILESASTNQTSMYLCASSLPGGGGYEQYFGPGTRLTVT.

Note on this clone: Other DNA sequences in this specimen translate into the identical CDR3. The genes are TRBV20-1 and TRBJ2-7; no clear D gene. The CDR3 covers 11 residues. Per the germline V gene, CDR1 is DFQATT and CDR2 is SNEGSKA (reference sequence). V was trimmed by 6 bases and J by 1 base, leaving 7 bases between them. The CDR3 loop is CSAADSYEQYF. CDR3 bases: TGCAGTGCGGCGGATTCCTACGAGCAGTACTTC.

The V call is TRBV4-3, the J call TRBJ2-7, with a weak D call TRBD2 (6 bases). Germline assignment: CDR1 LGHNA and CDR2 YSLEER. V lost 4 bases to trimming and J lost 4 bases, with 17 bases between them. The CDR3 is made up of 15 amino acids. The CDR3 region has the DNA TGCGCCAGCAGCCCTGGCGAGGGAGGTCGATACGAGCAGTACTTC. Amino acids: CASSPGEGGRYEQYF.

The chain employs TRBV5-1 and TRBJ2-1; weak D call: TRBD1 (5 bases). V was clipped by 4 bases and J by 11 bases, with 22 bases between them. Germline assignment: CDR1 SGHRS and CDR2 YFSETQ. The CDR3 extends over 15 amino acids. The DNA for the CDR3 is TGCGCCAGCAGCCCCGAACGGCCCGCCAGGGATAAGCAGTTCTTC. It translates to CASSPERPARDKQFF.

The gene calls are TRBV19 and TRBJ2-7; 8 bases fit TRBD2. Germline V CDR1 and CDR2: LNHDA, SQIVND (reference sequence). The length of the CDR3 is 14 residues. The V and J ends lost 6 bases and 2 bases, in that order; junction bases with no gene match: 6. CDR3 bases: TGTGCCAGTAGAACTAGCGGAGGACCCTACGAGCAGTACTTC. Its translation: CASRTSGGPYEQYF. Using reference TRBV19 and TRBJ2-7 for the parts outside the CDR3, the full variable domain is DGGITQSPKYLFRKEGQNVTLSCEQNLNHDAMYWYRQDPGQGLRLIYYSQIVNDFQKGDIAEGYSVSREKKESFPLTVTSAQKNPTAFYLCASRTSGGPYEQYFGPGTRLTVT.

This clone has a handful of counts. The genes are TRBV4-1 and TRBJ2-7; 11 bases agree with TRBD1. J lost 4 bases, V lost 2 bases, and 4 bases had no gene match. Looked up from germline, CDR1 is MGHRA and CDR2 is YSYEKL. This CDR3 has 15 amino acids. The CDR3 sequence is CASSQQGTGGYEQYF. The CDR3 region has the DNA TGCGCCAGCAGCCAACAAGGGACAGGGGGATACGAGCAGTACTTC.

The chain links TRBV5-1 to TRBJ2-5; TRBD2 matches at 7 bases. This CDR3 region has 13 residues. The ends lost 4 bases at V and 5 bases at J; junction bases unmatched: 5. Germline V lookup: CDR1 SGHRS, CDR2 YFSETQ. CDR3 loop: CASSRGGSETQYF. The CDR3 nucleotides read TGCGCCAGCAGCCGCGGGGGATCGGAGACCCAGTACTTC.

The gene calls are TRBV6-6 and TRBJ2-1, with a weak D call TRBD2 (5 bases). The length of the CDR3 is 16 residues. Germline V gene data show CDR1 as MNHNY and CDR2 as SVGAGI (reference sequence). V lost 1 base to trimming and J lost 6 bases, with 16 bases between them. CDR3 DNA: TGTGCCAGCAGTTACTTTCCTAGCAGGCCCCTCAATGAGCAGTTCTTC. The encoded protein is CASSYFPSRPLNEQFF.

The chain employs TRBV6-1 and TRBJ2-7, with no clear D. Deletions cut 4 bases from V and 2 bases from J, with 3 bases between. The CDR3 spans 11 residues. Germline CDR1 reads MNHNS; CDR2 reads SASEGT. For the CDR3, the DNA is TGTGCCAGCAGTGGTACCTACGAGCAGTACTTC. It codes for CASSGTYEQYF.

The V call is TRBV18, the J call TRBJ2-2; 8 bases are shared with TRBD1. CDR1 is KGHSH, CDR2 LQKENI, per germline. Losses at the gene ends were 4 bases for V and 2 bases for J; bases not matched to a gene: 9. The CDR3 has 17 amino acids. CDR3 amino acids: CASSHRDRGANTGELFF. CDR3 coding DNA: TGTGCCAGCTCACACAGAGACAGGGGCGCCAACACCGGGGAGCTGTTTTTT.

The chain uses TRBV4-2 and TRBJ2-3; tentative D call: TRBD2 (6 bases). Germline V CDR1 and CDR2: LGHNA, YNFKEQ. The CDR3 covers 14 residues. With 5 bases removed from V and 6 bases from J, the gap between germline ends came to 15 bases. CDR3 nucleotide sequence: TGTGCCAGCAGCGTAAACCGGGGGACGGATACGCAGTATTTT. Translated: CASSVNRGTDTQYF.

This rearrangement joins TRBV30 to TRBJ2-7; the match to TRBD2 covers 9 bases. CDR3 size: 15 residues. The ends lost 2 bases at V and 4 bases at J; junction bases unmatched: 9. Germline CDR1 is GTSNPN and CDR2 is SVGIG (reference sequence). The CDR3 DNA reads as TGTGCCTGGAGTTGGAGCGGGAGGATAGGTTACGAGCAGTACTTC. Its protein product is CAWSWSGRIGYEQYF. Full variable domain (rest looked up from reference TRBV30 and TRBJ2-7): SQTIHQWPATLVQPVGSPLSLECTVEGTSNPNLYWYRQAAGRGLQLLFYSVGIGQISSEVPQNLSASRPQDRQFILSSKKLLLSDSGFYLCAWSWSGRIGYEQYFGPGTRLTVT.

This chain links TRBV28 with TRBJ1-2; a possible D gene is TRBD1 (6 bases). The CDR3 length is 14 residues. The V and J ends lost 5 bases and 2 bases respectively, with 12 bases between them. Germline CDR1 MDHEN, CDR2 SYDVKM. The CDR3 region is CASSQSGANYGYTF. As DNA, the CDR3 is TGTGCCAGCAGTCAATCAGGGGCAAACTATGGCTACACCTTC.

The chain links TRBV10-3 to TRBJ2-4; TRBD1 aligns across 11 bases. This CDR3 spans 17 amino acids. Germline V gene data show CDR1 as ENHRY and CDR2 as SYGVKD. With V trimmed by 3 bases and J by 4 bases, 8 bases remained unmatched. CDR3 residues: CAISDGWGQGVKNIQYF. The CDR3 bases are TGTGCCATCAGTGACGGCTGGGGACAGGGGGTTAAAAACATTCAGTACTTC.

J is TRBJ2-4 and V is TRBV15; no firm D call. Looked up from germline, CDR1 is LNHNV and CDR2 is YYDKDF (reference sequence). V dropped 1 base and J dropped 6 bases, with 10 bases sitting between them. This CDR3 has 14 amino acids. The DNA of the CDR3 is TGTGCCACCAGCAGAGTCGACCAAGGAAACATTCAGTACTTC. Translating gives CATSRVDQGNIQYF.

Concerning this clone itself: Other DNA sequences in the same sample also yield this CDR3. V usage is TRBV29-1 and J usage is TRBJ1-1; D is uncertain. The ends were cut back, 7 bases at V and 1 base at J, with 7 bases in the middle. Germline CDR1 reads SQVTM; CDR2 reads ANQGSEA. The CDR3 runs 11 residues. The CDR3 DNA follows: TGCAGCGCGGGAGCGAACACTGAAGCTTTCTTT. It specifies CSAGANTEAFF.

The gene calls are TRBV7-3 and TRBJ2-3; possible D gene TRBD1, 6 bases. The germline CDR1 and CDR2 sequences are SGHTA and FQGTGA. The CDR3 is 13 amino acids. V lost 2 bases and J 4 bases, leaving 7 bases between the germline ends. Here the CDR3 reads CASSLGGADTQYF. CDR3 bases: TGTGCCAGCAGCTTAGGGGGCGCAGATACGCAGTATTTT.

The V call is TRBV5-6, the J call TRBJ2-1; D may be TRBD2 (5 bases). This CDR3 has 13 residues. Germline CDR1 reads SGHDT; CDR2 reads YYEEEE. Trimming left V 4 bases short and J 6 bases short, with 11 bases between. In DNA form, the CDR3 reads TGTGCCAGCAGCCGCGGACTTGTCAATGAGCAGTTCTTC. It encodes CASSRGLVNEQFF.

The chain carries TRBV19 and TRBJ1-2; 9 nucleotides line up with TRBD1. Per the germline V gene, CDR1 is LNHDA and CDR2 is SQIVND (reference sequence). Trimming removed 5 bases from V and 6 bases from J; junction bases left unmatched: 4. This CDR3 is 13 amino acids long. The CDR3 nucleotides are TGTGCCAGTAGTTTCCGGGACAGGGATGGCTACACCTTC. Translating gives CASSFRDRDGYTF.

The chain has TRBV6-1 and TRBJ2-7; 9 nucleotides agree with TRBD2. CDR3 size: 17 residues. V trimming: 0 bases; J trimming: 3 bases; junction bases outside the gene matches: 9. Looked up from germline, CDR1 is MNHNS and CDR2 is SASEGT. This CDR3 is CASSEAGGLAKLYEQYF. The CDR3, as DNA: TGTGCCAGCAGTGAAGCAGGGGGACTAGCCAAACTCTACGAGCAGTACTTC.

About this clone: This likely reflects a read error, since a far larger clone is one base away. Other DNA sequences in the sample encode the same CDR3. The V call is TRBV2, the J call TRBJ1-1, with TRBD1 matching 10 bases. The CDR3 totals 15 residues. Germline V gives CDR1 SNHLY, CDR2 FYNNEI. The V segment lost 2 bases and the J segment 8 bases; nucleotides outside the gene matches: 8. CDR3 in amino acids: CASSEWDRGSPEAFF. The DNA of the CDR3 is TGTGCCAGCAGTGAATGGGACAGGGGCTCTCCCGAAGCTTTCTTT. The full variable domain, its missing parts supplied by reference TRBV2 and TRBJ1-1, is EPEVTQTPSHQVTQMGQEVILRCVPISNHLYFYWYRQILGQKVEFLVSFYNNEISEKSEIFDDQFSVERPDGSNFTLKIRSTKLEDSAMYFCASSEWDRGSPEAFFGQGTRLTVV.

V and J are TRBV28 and TRBJ2-7; D not certain. The CDR3 is 11 amino acids. The V end lost 7 bases, the J end lost 4 bases, and 8 bases lay between the germline ends. Germline loops: CDR1 MDHEN, CDR2 SYDVKM. The CDR3 DNA follows: TGTGCCAGCACCCACCTATACGAGCAGTACTTC. Protein: CASTHLYEQYF.

This clone showed up just once. V and J are TRBV6-1 and TRBJ2-7; 9 nucleotides agree with TRBD2. The CDR3 covers 15 residues. The germline CDR1 and CDR2 sequences are MNHNS and SASEGT. Trimming took 4 bases from V and 2 from J; bases not matched to a gene: 6. The CDR3 reads CASSGAAGGTYEQYF. CDR3 bases: TGTGCCAGCAGTGGGGCGGCGGGAGGGACCTACGAGCAGTACTTC.

This chain joins TRBV7-6 and TRBJ2-7; D is unresolved. Trimming shortened V by 5 bases and J by 3 bases, and 14 bases separated the two germline ends. From germline, CDR1 is SGHVS and CDR2 FNYEAQ. The CDR3 is made up of 14 amino acids. The CDR3 DNA reads as TGTGCCAGCAGCCCTAGTCCCGCACTCTACGAGCAGTACTTC. Translating it yields CASSPSPALYEQYF.

This clone was observed once. The chain is built from TRBV5-6 and TRBJ2-1; TRBD2 might be the D (5 bases). CDR3 size: 15 residues. Germline CDR1 and CDR2: SGHDT and YYEEEE. Trimming removed 0 bases at V and 1 base at J, with 8 bases between. The CDR3 nucleotides read TGTGCCAGCAGCTTGGTAAGGACTTCCTACAATGAGCAGTTCTTC. Its translation: CASSLVRTSYNEQFF.

This chain joins TRBV5-1 and TRBJ1-4; a weak D match, TRBD1 (6 bases). The germline V gene has CDR1 SGHRS and CDR2 YFSETQ. The CDR3 consists of 14 residues. The V end was cut by 4 bases, the J end by 5 bases, with 12 bases between. The CDR3 sequence is CASSQGRGNEKLFF. The CDR3 nucleotides read TGCGCCAGCAGCCAGGGGAGGGGGAATGAAAAACTGTTTTTT.